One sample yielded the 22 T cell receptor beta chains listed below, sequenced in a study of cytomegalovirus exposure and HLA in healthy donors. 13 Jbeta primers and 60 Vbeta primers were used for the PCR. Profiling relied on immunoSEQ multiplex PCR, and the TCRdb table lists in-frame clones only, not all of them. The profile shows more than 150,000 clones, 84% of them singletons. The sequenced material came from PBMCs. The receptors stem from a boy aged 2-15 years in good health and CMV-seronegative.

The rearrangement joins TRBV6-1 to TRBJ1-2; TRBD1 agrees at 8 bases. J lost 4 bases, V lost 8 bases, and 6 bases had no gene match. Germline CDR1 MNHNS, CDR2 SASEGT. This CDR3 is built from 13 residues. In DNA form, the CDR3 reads TGTGCCAGCGCAGGGGGCGGTGGCTATGGCTACACCTTC. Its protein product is CASAGGGGYGYTF.

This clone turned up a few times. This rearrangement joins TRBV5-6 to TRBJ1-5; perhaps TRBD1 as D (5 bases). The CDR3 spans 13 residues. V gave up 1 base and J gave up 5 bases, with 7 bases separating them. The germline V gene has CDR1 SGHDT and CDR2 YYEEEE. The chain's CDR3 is CASSLWGDQPQHF. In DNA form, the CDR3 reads TGTGCCAGCAGCTTGTGGGGGGATCAGCCCCAGCATTTT.

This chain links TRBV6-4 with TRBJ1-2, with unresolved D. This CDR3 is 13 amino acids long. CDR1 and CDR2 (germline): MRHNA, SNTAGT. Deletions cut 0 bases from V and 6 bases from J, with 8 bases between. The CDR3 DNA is TGTGCCAGCAGTGACTCGGATGGAGATGGCTACACCTTC. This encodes CASSDSDGDGYTF.

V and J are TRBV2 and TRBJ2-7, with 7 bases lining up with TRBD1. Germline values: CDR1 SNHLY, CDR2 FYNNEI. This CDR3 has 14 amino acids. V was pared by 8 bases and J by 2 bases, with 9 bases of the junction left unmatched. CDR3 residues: CASGPGTATYEQYF. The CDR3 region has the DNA TGTGCCAGCGGACCCGGGACAGCTACCTACGAGCAGTACTTC.

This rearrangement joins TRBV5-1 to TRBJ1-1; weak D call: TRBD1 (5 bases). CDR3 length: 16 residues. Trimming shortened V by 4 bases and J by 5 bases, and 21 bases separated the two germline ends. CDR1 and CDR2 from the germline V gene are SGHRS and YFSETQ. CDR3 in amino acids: CASSLLGRVRGTEAFF. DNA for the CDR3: TGCGCCAGCAGCCTACTGGGGCGGGTTCGGGGGACTGAAGCTTTCTTT.

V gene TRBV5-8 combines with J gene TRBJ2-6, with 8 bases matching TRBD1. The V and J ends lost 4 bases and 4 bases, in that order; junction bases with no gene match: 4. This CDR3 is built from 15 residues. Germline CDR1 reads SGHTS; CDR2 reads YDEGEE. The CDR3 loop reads CASSDYRGGANVLTF. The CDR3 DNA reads TGTGCCAGCAGCGACTACAGGGGGGGGGCCAACGTCCTGACTTTC.

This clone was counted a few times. The CDR3, as DNA: TGCGCCAGCAGCCCTCCCCGGACAGGGACGGGATTCACTGAAGCTTTCTTT. This gives the protein CASSPPRTGTGFTEAFF. The chain is built from TRBV5-1 and TRBJ1-1; 8 bases line up with TRBD1. The CDR3 spans 17 residues. V shed 4 bases and J 4 bases; nucleotides not matched to a gene: 15. Germline V gene lookup returns CDR1 SGHRS and CDR2 YFSETQ.

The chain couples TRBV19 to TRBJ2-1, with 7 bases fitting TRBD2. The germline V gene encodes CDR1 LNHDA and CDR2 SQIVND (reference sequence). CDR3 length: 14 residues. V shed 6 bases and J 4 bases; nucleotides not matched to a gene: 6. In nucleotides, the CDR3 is TGTGCCAGTAGACGTAGCGGGTCATACAATGAGCAGTTCTTC. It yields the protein CASRRSGSYNEQFF. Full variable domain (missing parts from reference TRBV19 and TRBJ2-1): DGGITQSPKYLFRKEGQNVTLSCEQNLNHDAMYWYRQDPGQGLRLIYYSQIVNDFQKGDIAEGYSVSREKKESFPLTVTSAQKNPTAFYLCASRRSGSYNEQFFGPGTRLTVL.

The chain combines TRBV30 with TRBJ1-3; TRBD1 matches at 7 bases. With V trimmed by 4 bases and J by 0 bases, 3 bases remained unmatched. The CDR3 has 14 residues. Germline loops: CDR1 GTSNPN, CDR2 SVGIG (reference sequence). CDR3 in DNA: TGTGCCTGGAAGGGACAGTACTCTGGAAACACCATATATTTT. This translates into CAWKGQYSGNTIYF.

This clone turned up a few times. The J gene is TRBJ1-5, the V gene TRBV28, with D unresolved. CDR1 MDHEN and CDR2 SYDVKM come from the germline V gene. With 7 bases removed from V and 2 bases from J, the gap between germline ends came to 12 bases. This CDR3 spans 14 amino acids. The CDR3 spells CASTLDYGNQPQHF. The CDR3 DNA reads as TGTGCCAGCACCTTAGATTACGGCAATCAGCCCCAGCATTTT.

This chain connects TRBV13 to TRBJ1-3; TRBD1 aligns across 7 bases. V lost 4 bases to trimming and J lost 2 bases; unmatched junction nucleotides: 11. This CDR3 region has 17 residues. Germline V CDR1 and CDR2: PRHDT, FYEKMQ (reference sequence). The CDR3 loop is CASSWREPGGAGNTIYF. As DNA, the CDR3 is TGTGCCAGCAGCTGGAGGGAGCCAGGGGGTGCTGGAAACACCATATATTTT.

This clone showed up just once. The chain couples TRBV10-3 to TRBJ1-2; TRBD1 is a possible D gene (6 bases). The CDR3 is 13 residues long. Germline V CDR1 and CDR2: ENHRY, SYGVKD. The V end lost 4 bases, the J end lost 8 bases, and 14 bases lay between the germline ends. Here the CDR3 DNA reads TGTGCCATCAGTGCCAGGGGAATGGAAGGCTACACCTTC. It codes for CAISARGMEGYTF.

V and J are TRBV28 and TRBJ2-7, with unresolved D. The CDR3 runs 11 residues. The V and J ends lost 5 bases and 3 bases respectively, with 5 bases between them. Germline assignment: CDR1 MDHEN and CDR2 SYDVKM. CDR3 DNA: TGTGCCAGCAGTCTCCGCTACGAGCAGTACTTC. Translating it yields CASSLRYEQYF. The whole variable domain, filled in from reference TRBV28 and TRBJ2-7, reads DVKVTQSSRYLVKRTGEKVFLECVQDMDHENMFWYRQDPGLGLRLIYFSYDVKMKEKGDIPEGYSVSREKKERFSLILESASTNQTSMYLCASSLRYEQYFGPGTRLTVT.

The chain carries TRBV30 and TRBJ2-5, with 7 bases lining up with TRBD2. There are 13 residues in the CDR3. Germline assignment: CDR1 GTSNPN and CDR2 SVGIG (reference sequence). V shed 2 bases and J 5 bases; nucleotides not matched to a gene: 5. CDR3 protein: CAWSSGGRETQYF. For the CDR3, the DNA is TGTGCCTGGAGTTCGGGAGGTAGGGAGACCCAGTACTTC.

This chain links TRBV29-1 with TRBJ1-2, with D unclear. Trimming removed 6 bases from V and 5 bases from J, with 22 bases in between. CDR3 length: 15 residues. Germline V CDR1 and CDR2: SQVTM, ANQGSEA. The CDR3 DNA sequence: TGCAGCGTACTCTCCCTCTCGGGTCCGGGTTATGGCTACACCTTC. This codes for CSVLSLSGPGYGYTF.

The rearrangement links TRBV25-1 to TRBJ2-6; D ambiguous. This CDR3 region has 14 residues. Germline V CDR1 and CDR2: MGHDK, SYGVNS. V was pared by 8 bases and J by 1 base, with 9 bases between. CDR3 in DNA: TGTGCCAGCGCGGCGGCATCTGGGGCCAACGTCCTGACTTTC. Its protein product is CASAAASGANVLTF.

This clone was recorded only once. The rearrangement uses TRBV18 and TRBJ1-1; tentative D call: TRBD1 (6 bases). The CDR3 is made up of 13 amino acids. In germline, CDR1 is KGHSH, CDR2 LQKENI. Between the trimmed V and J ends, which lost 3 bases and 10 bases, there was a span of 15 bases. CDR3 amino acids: CASSPTTGTRAFF. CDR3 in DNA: TGTGCCAGCTCACCCACTACCGGGACAAGAGCTTTCTTT.

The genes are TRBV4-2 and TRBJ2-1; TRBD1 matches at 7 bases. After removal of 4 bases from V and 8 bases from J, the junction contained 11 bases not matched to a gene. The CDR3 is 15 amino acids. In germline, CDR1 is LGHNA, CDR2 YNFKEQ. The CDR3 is CASSRRDSSIDEQFF. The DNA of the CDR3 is TGTGCCAGCAGCCGCCGGGACAGCTCGATCGATGAGCAGTTCTTC.

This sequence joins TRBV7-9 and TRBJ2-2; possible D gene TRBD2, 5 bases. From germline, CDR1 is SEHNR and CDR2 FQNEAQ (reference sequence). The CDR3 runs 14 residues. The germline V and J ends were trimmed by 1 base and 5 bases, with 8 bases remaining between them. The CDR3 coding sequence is TGTGCCAGCAGCTTAGTGCGGACTACCGGGGAGCTGTTTTTT. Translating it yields CASSLVRTTGELFF.

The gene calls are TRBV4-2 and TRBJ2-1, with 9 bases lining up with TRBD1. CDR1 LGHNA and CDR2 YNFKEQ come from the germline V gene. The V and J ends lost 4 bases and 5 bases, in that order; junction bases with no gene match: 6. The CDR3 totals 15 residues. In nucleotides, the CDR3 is TGTGCCAGCAGCCTGGGACAGGGTTGGGACAATGAGCAGTTCTTC. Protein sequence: CASSLGQGWDNEQFF.

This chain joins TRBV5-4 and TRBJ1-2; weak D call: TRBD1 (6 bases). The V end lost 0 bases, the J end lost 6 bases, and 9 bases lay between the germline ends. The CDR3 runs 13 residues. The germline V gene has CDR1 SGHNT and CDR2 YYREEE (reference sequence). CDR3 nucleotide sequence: TGTGCCAGCAGCTTGGACAGGGTAGATGGCTACACCTTC. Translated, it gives CASSLDRVDGYTF.

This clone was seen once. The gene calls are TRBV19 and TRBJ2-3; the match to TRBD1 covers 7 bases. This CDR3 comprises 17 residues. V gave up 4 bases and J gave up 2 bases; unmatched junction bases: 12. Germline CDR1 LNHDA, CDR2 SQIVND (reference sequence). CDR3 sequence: CASSTTGFLFNTDTQYF. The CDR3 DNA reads TGTGCCAGTAGTACGACAGGGTTTTTATTTAACACAGATACGCAGTATTTT.